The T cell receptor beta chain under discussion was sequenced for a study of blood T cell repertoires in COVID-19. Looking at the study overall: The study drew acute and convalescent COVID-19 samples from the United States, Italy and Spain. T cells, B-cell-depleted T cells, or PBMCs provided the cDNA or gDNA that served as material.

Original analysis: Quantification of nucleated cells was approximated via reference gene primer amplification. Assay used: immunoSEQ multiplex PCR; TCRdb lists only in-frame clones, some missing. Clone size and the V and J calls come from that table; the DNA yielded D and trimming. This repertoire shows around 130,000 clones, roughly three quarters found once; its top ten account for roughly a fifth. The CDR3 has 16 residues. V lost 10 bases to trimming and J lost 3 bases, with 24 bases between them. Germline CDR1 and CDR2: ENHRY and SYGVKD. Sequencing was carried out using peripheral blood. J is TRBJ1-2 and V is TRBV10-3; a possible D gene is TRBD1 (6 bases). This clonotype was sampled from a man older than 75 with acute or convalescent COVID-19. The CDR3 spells CATSGGATGGDYGYTF. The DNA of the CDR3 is TGTGCCACCTCCGGGGGGGCGACAGGCGGGGACTATGGCTACACCTTC.